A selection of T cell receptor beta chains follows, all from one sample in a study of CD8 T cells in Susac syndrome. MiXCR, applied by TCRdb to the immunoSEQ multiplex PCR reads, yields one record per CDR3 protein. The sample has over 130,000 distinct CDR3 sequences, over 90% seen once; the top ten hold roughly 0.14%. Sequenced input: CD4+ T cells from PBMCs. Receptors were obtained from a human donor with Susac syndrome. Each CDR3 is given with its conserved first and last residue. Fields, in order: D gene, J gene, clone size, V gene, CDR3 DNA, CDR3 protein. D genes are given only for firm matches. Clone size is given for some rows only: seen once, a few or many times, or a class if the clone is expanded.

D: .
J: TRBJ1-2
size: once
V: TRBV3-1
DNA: TGTGCCAGCAGCCAAGTTCGACAGGCTGGCTACACCTTC
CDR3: CASSQVRQAGYTF

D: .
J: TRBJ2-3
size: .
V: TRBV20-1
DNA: TGCAGTGCTACCACGGCGGATACGCAGTATTTT
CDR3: CSATTADTQYF

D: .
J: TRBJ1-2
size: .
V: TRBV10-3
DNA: TGTGCCATCATGGGGGCACGCCACTATGGCTACACCTTC
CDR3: CAIMGARHYGYTF

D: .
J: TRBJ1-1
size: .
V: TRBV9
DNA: TGTGCCAGCAGCGTAGAGGGGAAGACAGCCATGAACACTGAAGCTTTCTTT
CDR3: CASSVEGKTAMNTEAFF

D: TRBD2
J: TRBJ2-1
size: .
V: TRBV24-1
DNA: TGTGCCACCAGTGGGGGACTAGACCCGGGGGGTGAGCAGTTCTTC
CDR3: CATSGGLDPGGEQFF

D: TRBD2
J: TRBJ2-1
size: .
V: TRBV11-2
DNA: TGTGCCAGCAGCCCCCTAGCGGGAGGAGTTCGGAATGAGCAGTTCTTC
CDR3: CASSPLAGGVRNEQFF

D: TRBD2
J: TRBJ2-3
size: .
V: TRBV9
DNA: TGTGCCAGCAGCGCGACTAGCACTAGCACAGATACGCAGTATTTT
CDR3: CASSATSTSTDTQYF

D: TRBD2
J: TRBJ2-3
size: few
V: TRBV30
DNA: TGTGCCTGGGGGCTAGCGGGAGCAGATACGCAGTATTTT
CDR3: CAWGLAGADTQYF

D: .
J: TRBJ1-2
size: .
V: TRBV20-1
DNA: TGCAGTGCTAGAATCGGCCCCCCGGACTATGGCTACACCTTC
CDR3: CSARIGPPDYGYTF

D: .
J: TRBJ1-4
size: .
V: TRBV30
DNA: TGTGCCTGGAGTCCGCGGTCCACTAGGCTGTTTTTT
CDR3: CAWSPRSTRLFF

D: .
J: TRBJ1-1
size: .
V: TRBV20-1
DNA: TGCAGTGCTTTTGCTCCCCCTTGGACAGCTTTCTTT
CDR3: CSAFAPPWTAFF

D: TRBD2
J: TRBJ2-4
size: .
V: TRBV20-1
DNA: TGCAGTGCTGGAGCAGGACTAGCGGGAGGGTTCGCCAAAAACATTCAGTACTTC
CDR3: CSAGAGLAGGFAKNIQYF

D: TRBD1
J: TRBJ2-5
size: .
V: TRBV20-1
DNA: TGCAGTGCTAGGGGGGACAGGGGGCCCATCCAAGAGACCCAGTACTTC
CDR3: CSARGDRGPIQETQYF

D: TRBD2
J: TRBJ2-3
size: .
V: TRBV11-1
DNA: TGTGCCAGCAGCTTAAGATTAGCGGGAGCCGTTCATACGCAGTATTTT
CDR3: CASSLRLAGAVHTQYF

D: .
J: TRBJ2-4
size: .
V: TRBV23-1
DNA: TGCGCCAGCAGTCAATCGAACATTCAGTACTTC
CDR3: CASSQSNIQYF

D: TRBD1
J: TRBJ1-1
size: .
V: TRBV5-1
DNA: TGCGCCAGCAGCTCCGGGACAGGGAACACTGAAGCTTTCTTT
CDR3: CASSSGTGNTEAFF

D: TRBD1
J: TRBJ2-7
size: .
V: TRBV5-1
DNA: TGTGCCAGCAGCCGGACAGGGGCCTACGAGCAGTACTTC
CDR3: CASSRTGAYEQYF

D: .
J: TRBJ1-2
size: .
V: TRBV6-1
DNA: TGTGCCAGCAGTGAAGCGGGAGCTAACTATGGCTACACCTTC
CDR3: CASSEAGANYGYTF

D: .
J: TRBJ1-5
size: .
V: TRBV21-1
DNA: TGTGCCAGCAGCAAAGGGAACCTGAGCAATCAGCCCCAGCATTTT
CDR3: CASSKGNLSNQPQHF

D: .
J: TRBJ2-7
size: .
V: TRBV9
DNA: TGTGCCAGCAGCGTAGAGGCAGCATCGCCGGGCGAGCAGTACTTC
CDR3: CASSVEAASPGEQYF

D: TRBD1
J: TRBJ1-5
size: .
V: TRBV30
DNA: TGTGCCTGGAGTCGGGACAGGATTTTTCAGCCCCAGCATTTT
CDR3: CAWSRDRIFQPQHF

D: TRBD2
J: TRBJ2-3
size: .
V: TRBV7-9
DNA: TGTGCCAGCAGCTATCCCACGGGGGGGGCAGATACGCAGTATTTT
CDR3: CASSYPTGGADTQYF

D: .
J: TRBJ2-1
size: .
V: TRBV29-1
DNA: TGCAGCGCTAGCCGGGACTACAATGAGCAGTTCTTC
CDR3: CSASRDYNEQFF

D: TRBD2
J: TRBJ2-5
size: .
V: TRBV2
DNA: TGTGCCAGCAGTGTTATAGCGGGAGGGCCGGAGACCCAGTACTTC
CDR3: CASSVIAGGPETQYF

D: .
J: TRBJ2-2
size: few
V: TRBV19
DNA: TGTGCCAGTACCGACGGGAACACCGGGGAGCTGTTTTTT
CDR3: CASTDGNTGELFF

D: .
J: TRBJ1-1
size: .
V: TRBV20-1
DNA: TGCAGTGCTAGAAGCTGGGTTGAGAACACTGAAGCTTTCTTT
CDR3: CSARSWVENTEAFF

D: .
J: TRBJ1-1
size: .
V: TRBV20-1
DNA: TGCAGTGCTAGAAGCCCGGGAGGGAACACTGAAGCTTTCTTT
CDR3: CSARSPGGNTEAFF

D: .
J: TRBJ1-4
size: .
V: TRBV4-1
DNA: TGCGCCAGCAGCCCGGGGCCCCGGGACCGGGATGAAAAACTGTTTTTT
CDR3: CASSPGPRDRDEKLFF

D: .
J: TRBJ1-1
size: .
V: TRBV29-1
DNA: TGCAGCGTTTCAGCTCGTATGAACACTGAAGCTTTCTTT
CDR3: CSVSARMNTEAFF

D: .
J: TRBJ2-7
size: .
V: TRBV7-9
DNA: TGTGCCAGCAGCCCCCCGCGGTCAGCCTACGAGCAGTACTTC
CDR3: CASSPPRSAYEQYF

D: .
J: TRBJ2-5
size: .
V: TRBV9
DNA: TGTGCCAGCAGCTCCGACAGCCAAGAGACCCAGTACTTC
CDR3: CASSSDSQETQYF

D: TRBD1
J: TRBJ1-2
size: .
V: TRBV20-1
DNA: TGCAGTGCGCGGAGCTTGGGACAGGGCAACTATGGCTACACCTTC
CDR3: CSARSLGQGNYGYTF

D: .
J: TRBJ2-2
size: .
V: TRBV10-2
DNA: TGCGCCAGCAGACAGGGTGACGGGGAGCTGTTTTTT
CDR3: CASRQGDGELFF

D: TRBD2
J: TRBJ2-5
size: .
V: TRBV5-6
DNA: TGTGCCAGCAGCTGGGCGGGAGGGGACCAGTACTTC
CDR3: CASSWAGGDQYF

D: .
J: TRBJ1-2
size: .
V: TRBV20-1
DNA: TGCAGTGCTAGCAGTCAGGGGAACTCTGGCTACACCTTC
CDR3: CSASSQGNSGYTF